Listed below are T cell receptor beta chains from one sample, sequenced in a study of T cells in Graves' hyperthyroidism and ophthalmopathy. TCRdb reanalysed the multiplex PCR reads using MiXCR and keeps one entry per CDR3 protein. The table records about 590,000 distinct CDR3 sequences, about 15% of them present only once. Sequencing was carried out using blood. The receptors come from a young woman with Graves' hyperthyroidism. The CDR3 runs from the conserved cysteine through the conserved F or W. The order of the fields is V gene, clone size, D gene, J gene, CDR3 DNA, CDR3 protein. A D gene is named only where the DNA matches it firmly. Rows give clone size only sometimes, using once, few, many, or a class for an expanded clone.

V: TRBV7-2; size: many; D: .; J: TRBJ2-3; DNA: TGTGCCAGCAGTTCAGGCCAGGTCCCCACAGATACGCAGTATTTT; CDR3: CASSSGQVPTDTQYF
V: TRBV5-5; size: few; D: TRBD1; J: TRBJ1-6; DNA: TGTGCCAGCAGTCCTTGGGACAGGGATAATTCACCCCTCCACTTT; CDR3: CASSPWDRDNSPLHF
V: TRBV6-2/TRBV6-3; size: .; D: TRBD2; J: TRBJ2-7; DNA: TGTGCCAGCAGTTTGGGGGGGATACGGGAGCAGTACTTC; CDR3: CASSLGGIREQYF
V: TRBV19; size: few; D: .; J: TRBJ2-1; DNA: TGTGCCAGTAGTATTCGCGGCAGGTTGTCCTACAATGAGCAGTTCTTC; CDR3: CASSIRGRLSYNEQFF
V: TRBV6-2/TRBV6-3; size: few; D: .; J: TRBJ2-1; DNA: TGTGCCAGCAGTCCCCCCCAGGGGCTGGGGCAGTTCTTC; CDR3: CASSPPQGLGQFF
V: TRBV27; size: many; D: .; J: TRBJ2-1; DNA: TGCGCCAGCAGCTTGAGGGCAGGGGGGTACAATGAGCAGTTCTTC; CDR3: CASSLRAGGYNEQFF
V: TRBV7-9; size: many; D: .; J: TRBJ2-7; DNA: TGTGCCAGCAGCTTAGCCGGCAGCTCCTACGAGCAGTACTTC; CDR3: CASSLAGSSYEQYF
V: TRBV5-1; size: many; D: .; J: TRBJ1-5; DNA: TGCGCCAGCAGCTTCGCAGGGAATAGCAATCAGCCCCAGCATTTT; CDR3: CASSFAGNSNQPQHF
V: TRBV19; size: .; D: TRBD1; J: TRBJ2-1; DNA: TGTGCCAGTAGTGGAAAAGCTCGGACAGGGGGCTATGAGCAGTTCTTC; CDR3: CASSGKARTGGYEQFF
V: TRBV18; size: many; D: TRBD1; J: TRBJ2-7; DNA: TGTGCCAGCTCACCGCGGGGCAGGGGGCTCTACGAGCAGTACTTC; CDR3: CASSPRGRGLYEQYF
V: TRBV2; size: many; D: .; J: TRBJ1-6; DNA: TGTGCCAGCAGAGACCCGGATTCACCCCTCCACTTT; CDR3: CASRDPDSPLHF
V: TRBV27; size: .; D: .; J: TRBJ2-3; DNA: TGTGCCAGCAGTCCGGCGGCGAGCACAGATACGCAGTATTTT; CDR3: CASSPAASTDTQYF
V: TRBV11-2; size: many; D: .; J: TRBJ2-3; DNA: TGTGCCAGCAGCCCAAGCTGGGGCACAGATACGCAGTATTTT; CDR3: CASSPSWGTDTQYF
V: TRBV19; size: few; D: .; J: TRBJ2-3; DNA: TGTGCCAGTAGTATGGGACTCCACTGGCTCACAGATACGCAGTATTTT; CDR3: CASSMGLHWLTDTQYF
V: TRBV20-1; size: many; D: .; J: TRBJ2-3; DNA: TGCAGTGCCACCGGGACCCCGGGCGCAGATACGCAGTATTTT; CDR3: CSATGTPGADTQYF
V: TRBV7-2; size: many; D: TRBD1; J: TRBJ2-5; DNA: TGTGCCAGCAGCTTAGGGGACAGGGGGCGCGGAGAGACCCAGTACTTC; CDR3: CASSLGDRGRGETQYF
V: TRBV28; size: many; D: .; J: TRBJ2-1; DNA: TGTGCCAGCAGTTCACTCGATGAGCAGTTCTTC; CDR3: CASSSLDEQFF
V: TRBV12-5; size: .; D: TRBD2; J: TRBJ2-2; DNA: TGTGCTAGTGGGAACCAAGCGGGACTTAACACCGGGGAGCTGTTTTTT; CDR3: CASGNQAGLNTGELFF
V: TRBV6-2/TRBV6-3; size: many; D: .; J: TRBJ2-1; DNA: TGTGCCAGCAGTTACACACTAGAGTTCGCCAATGAGCAGTTCTTC; CDR3: CASSYTLEFANEQFF
V: TRBV10-3; size: many; D: TRBD2; J: TRBJ2-1; DNA: TGTGCCATCAGTGAGTCTCTTAGACTAGCGGGGGACAATGAGCAGTTCTTC; CDR3: CAISESLRLAGDNEQFF
V: TRBV2; size: many; D: .; J: TRBJ1-3; DNA: TGTGCCACAGCCCTAGCCCTGAGACCGTCTGGAAACACCATATATTTT; CDR3: CATALALRPSGNTIYF
V: TRBV5-1; size: few; D: .; J: TRBJ1-2; DNA: TGCGCCAGCAGCCAATTCCGGGACGGTAATGGCTACACCTTC; CDR3: CASSQFRDGNGYTF
V: TRBV15; size: few; D: .; J: TRBJ1-3; DNA: TGTGCCACCAGCAGAAAGCACCCGGGAGGCTCTGGAAACACCATATATTTT; CDR3: CATSRKHPGGSGNTIYF
V: TRBV5-1; size: many; D: TRBD1; J: TRBJ2-3; DNA: TGCGCCAGCAGCGGGACAGGGGGGACGTTGGGCACAGATACGCAGTATTTT; CDR3: CASSGTGGTLGTDTQYF
V: TRBV7-9; size: .; D: TRBD1; J: TRBJ1-1; DNA: TGTGCCAGCAGCATTACAGGGGGCGTTACTGAAGCTTTCTTT; CDR3: CASSITGGVTEAFF
V: TRBV6-1; size: .; D: TRBD2; J: TRBJ2-3; DNA: TGTGCCAGCAGTGAGCTCCTAGCGGCAGGCACAGATACGCAGTATTTT; CDR3: CASSELLAAGTDTQYF
V: TRBV20-1; size: .; D: TRBD2; J: TRBJ2-7; DNA: TGCAGTGCCTTCATGGCCACTAGCGGGAGGCTCGAGCAGTACTTC; CDR3: CSAFMATSGRLEQYF
V: TRBV27; size: .; D: .; J: TRBJ1-1; DNA: TGTGCCAGCAGGACGACACAGGGTATTTCGACTGAAGCTTTCTTT; CDR3: CASRTTQGISTEAFF
V: TRBV20-1; size: many; D: .; J: TRBJ2-7; DNA: TGCAGTGCTGGTAAACCGGGCCGGCAGTACTTC; CDR3: CSAGKPGRQYF
V: TRBV6-6; size: many; D: TRBD2; J: TRBJ2-1; DNA: TGTGCCAGCAGTTACCCCGGGACCGGGGGGGGTGAGCAGTTCTTC; CDR3: CASSYPGTGGGEQFF
V: TRBV7-9; size: .; D: TRBD1; J: TRBJ1-4; DNA: TGTGCCAGCAGCTTTAGCCAGGGGGTGGAAAAACTGTTTTTT; CDR3: CASSFSQGVEKLFF
V: TRBV12-3/TRBV12-4; size: few; D: .; J: TRBJ1-5; DNA: TGTGCCAGCAGTGGGGGAGGCAGGGAAAGCAATCAGCCCCAGCATTTT; CDR3: CASSGGGRESNQPQHF
V: TRBV3-1; size: many; D: .; J: TRBJ2-5; DNA: TGTGCCAGCAGCCAAGTGAAGTTGGGACTCCTCCAAGAGACCCAGTACTTC; CDR3: CASSQVKLGLLQETQYF
V: TRBV12-3/TRBV12-4; size: many; D: TRBD2; J: TRBJ2-3; DNA: TGTGCCAGCAGTTTCGTGTTTGGCGGGAGGGCAGATACGCAGTATTTT; CDR3: CASSFVFGGRADTQYF
V: TRBV6-2/TRBV6-3; size: many; D: .; J: TRBJ2-1; DNA: TGTGCCAGCAGACGAGGAACTAGCTCCTACAATGAGCAGTTCTTC; CDR3: CASRRGTSSYNEQFF
V: TRBV4-3; size: .; D: .; J: TRBJ2-7; DNA: TGCGCCAGCAGCCAAGATCGTGCAGGCTATTCCTACGAGCAGTACTTC; CDR3: CASSQDRAGYSYEQYF
V: TRBV28; size: .; D: .; J: TRBJ2-7; DNA: TGTGCCAGTGGAGCGGCTAGCTCCTACGAGCAGTACTTC; CDR3: CASGAASSYEQYF
V: TRBV5-1; size: many; D: TRBD1; J: TRBJ1-2; DNA: TGCGCCAGCAGCCCCGGACAGGCCCGGAGATGGGGCTACACCTTC; CDR3: CASSPGQARRWGYTF
V: TRBV12-3/TRBV12-4; size: .; D: TRBD2; J: TRBJ2-7; DNA: TGTGCCAGCAGTGCAGTCGGACTAGCGGGAGTCCCCTACGAGCAGTACTTC; CDR3: CASSAVGLAGVPYEQYF
V: TRBV29-1; size: many; D: TRBD2; J: TRBJ2-1; DNA: TGCAGCGGGTATAGCGGGAGGACTAACAATGAGCAGTTCTTC; CDR3: CSGYSGRTNNEQFF
V: TRBV2; size: many; D: TRBD2; J: TRBJ2-7; DNA: TGTGCCAGCAAGGGAGGGTTCTACGAGCAGTACTTC; CDR3: CASKGGFYEQYF
V: TRBV3-1; size: few; D: TRBD2; J: TRBJ2-1; DNA: TGTGCCAGCAGCCAAACACGGACTAGCGGATACAATGAGCAGTTCTTC; CDR3: CASSQTRTSGYNEQFF
V: TRBV18; size: .; D: TRBD1; J: TRBJ2-7; DNA: TGTGCCAGCTCACCAGTACAGGGGGCGCGGTACGAGCAGTACTTC; CDR3: CASSPVQGARYEQYF
V: TRBV6-2/TRBV6-3; size: .; D: .; J: TRBJ2-1; DNA: TGTGCCAGCTTTACCGGGACCAACTACAATGAGCAGTTCTTC; CDR3: CASFTGTNYNEQFF
V: TRBV7-2; size: many; D: TRBD2; J: TRBJ2-3; DNA: TGTGCCAGCAGCGAACTAGCGGGTAACACAGATACGCAGTATTTT; CDR3: CASSELAGNTDTQYF
V: TRBV7-2; size: few; D: .; J: TRBJ2-1; DNA: TGTGCCAGCAGCTCCCGCTGGGGTAAAGACAATGAGCAGTTCTTC; CDR3: CASSSRWGKDNEQFF
V: TRBV7-9; size: many; D: TRBD2; J: TRBJ2-1; DNA: TGTGCCAGCAGCTTAGGGGCTAGCGGGAGGGCCCACAATGAGCAGTTCTTC; CDR3: CASSLGASGRAHNEQFF
V: TRBV24-1; size: few; D: TRBD2; J: TRBJ2-1; DNA: TGTGCCATCCTACCAGTATCAGTCGAGACTAGCGGGAGGGCCGGGAGGAATGAGCAGTTCTTC; CDR3: CAILPVSVETSGRAGRNEQFF